A selection of T cell receptor beta chains follows, all from one sample in a study of blood T cells in healthy people across ages. MiXCR, run by TCRdb on the 5' RACE reads, gives a single entry per CDR3 protein. The data show around 780,000 distinct CDR3 sequences, roughly 56% seen once. Sequencing was carried out using blood. These receptors were collected from a middle-aged man in good health. CDR3s include the opening cysteine and the closing phenylalanine or tryptophan. D genes are given only for firm matches. Only some rows state a clone size, as once, few, many or a class for expanded clones.

v_call	j_call	clone_size	d_call	cdr3_nt	cdr3_aa
TRBV12-3/TRBV12-4	TRBJ2-3	few	TRBD1	TGTGCCAGCAGCTGGGGAGCACAGGGGGATACGCAGTATTTT	CASSWGAQGDTQYF
TRBV5-1	TRBJ2-6	few	TRBD1	TGCGCCAGCAGCTCAATCGACAGGGCTCCTGGGGCCAACGTCCTGACTTTC	CASSSIDRAPGANVLTF
TRBV29-1	TRBJ1-2	NA	TRBD1	TGCAGCGTTGAAATCGACAGGGCGGGCTATGGCTACACCTTC	CSVEIDRAGYGYTF
TRBV29-1	TRBJ2-5	NA	NA	TGCAGCGTTGAAGATCGGGTCGTGTGGGGAGGGGGAGAGACCCAGTACTTC	CSVEDRVVWGGGETQYF
TRBV29-1	TRBJ2-7	few	TRBD1	TGCAGCGTGAAGTCACCGGGACAGGTCTCCTACGAGCAGTACTTC	CSVKSPGQVSYEQYF
TRBV7-8	TRBJ2-7	once	NA	TGTGCCAGCAGCTTAGAGGTCGTAGTCGGTCGCTACGAGCAGTACTTC	CASSLEVVVGRYEQYF
TRBV20-1	TRBJ2-7	NA	NA	TGCAGTGCTAGGGTCTTTGGTGGCAGACTCTACGAGCAGTACTTC	CSARVFGGRLYEQYF
TRBV12-3/TRBV12-4	TRBJ1-5	NA	TRBD1	TGTGCCAGCAGCAGCGCACCACCGGGACAGGGGTTGCGTCAGCCCCAGCATTTT	CASSSAPPGQGLRQPQHF
TRBV20-1	TRBJ2-5	NA	NA	TGCAGTGCTAGGCACACGGGCCCTGGGGAGGAGACCCAGTACTTC	CSARHTGPGEETQYF
TRBV20-1	TRBJ2-7	NA	TRBD1	TGCAGTGCTAGAGAACAGGGGGCGAACGGCGAGCAGTACTTC	CSAREQGANGEQYF
TRBV6-1	TRBJ2-5	NA	TRBD2	TGTGCCAGCAGTGTAGCGGGGGGGTGGGAGACCCAGTACTTC	CASSVAGGWETQYF
TRBV29-1	TRBJ2-5	few	TRBD1	TGCAGCGTCTCATTAACAGGGGGTCAGATGGAGACCCAGTACTTC	CSVSLTGGQMETQYF
TRBV11-2	TRBJ2-2	NA	TRBD2	TGTGCCAGCAGCTTATTGACTAGCGGGAGTATCGGGGAGCTGTTTTTT	CASSLLTSGSIGELFF
TRBV6-6	TRBJ1-1	NA	NA	TGTGCCAGCAGTTACTCGATGGAAGGGGCCACTGAAGCTTTCTTT	CASSYSMEGATEAFF
TRBV20-1	TRBJ2-5	few	TRBD2	TGCAGTGCTAGAGATCCACTAGCGGGAGGGCGGGAGACCCAGTACTTC	CSARDPLAGGRETQYF
TRBV6-1	TRBJ1-1	NA	NA	TGTGCCAGCAGTGGGAACGGAAACACTGAAGCTTTCTTT	CASSGNGNTEAFF
TRBV5-1	TRBJ1-2	NA	TRBD1	TGCGCCAGCAGCCCCTCCGGGACAGGGATAGGCTATGGCTACACCTTC	CASSPSGTGIGYGYTF
TRBV7-2	TRBJ2-7	once	TRBD1	TGTGCCAGCAGCCGTTTGACAGGGTCGGCGGACTACGAGCAGTACTTC	CASSRLTGSADYEQYF
TRBV7-9	TRBJ2-5	NA	TRBD2	TGTGCCAGCAGCCCAAGCGGGAGTCCCCAAGAGACCCAGTACTTC	CASSPSGSPQETQYF
TRBV7-6	TRBJ2-3	few	TRBD2	TGTGCCAGCAGCCCCCGGGAAGCGGGGGAACTTTTTGGCACAGATACGCAGTATTTT	CASSPREAGELFGTDTQYF
TRBV27	TRBJ2-7	few	TRBD1	TGTGCCAGCAGTTACAGGGGCTCCTACGAGCAGTACTTC	CASSYRGSYEQYF
TRBV28	TRBJ2-7	NA	NA	TGTGCCAGCAGTTCCGGCGGGGGCCGTTACGAGCAGTACTTC	CASSSGGGRYEQYF
TRBV7-9	TRBJ2-7	few	TRBD2	TGTGCCAGCAGCCGCGGCTCTAGCGGGACCTACGAGCAGTACTTC	CASSRGSSGTYEQYF
TRBV15	TRBJ2-7	NA	TRBD2	TGTGCCACCAGCAGATTTAGCGGGGGCTCCTACAATGAGCAGTACTTC	CATSRFSGGSYNEQYF
TRBV6-4	TRBJ1-1	few	NA	TGTGCCAGCAGTGACCAAATAACAGGGAGACTGTGCACTGAAGCTTTCTTT	CASSDQITGRLCTEAFF
TRBV3-1	TRBJ2-5	once	NA	TGTGCCAGCAGCCAAGTAGGGGCCGGAAGGGAGACCCAGTACTTC	CASSQVGAGRETQYF
TRBV5-1	TRBJ2-5	NA	TRBD2	TGCGCCAGCCAGGCGGGAGTGGCCCAAGAGACCCAGTACTTC	CASQAGVAQETQYF
TRBV6-2/TRBV6-3	TRBJ2-5	few	TRBD2	TGTGCCAGCGGACTAGCGGGACCCCAAGAGACCCAGTACTTC	CASGLAGPQETQYF
TRBV6-5	TRBJ1-1	NA	NA	TGTGCCAGCAGAGATTCGACAGCCGACGCTTTCTTT	CASRDSTADAFF
TRBV4-2	TRBJ2-1	once	TRBD2	TGTGCCAGCAGCCTCGAGCGGGGGGTCTATGAGCAGTTCTTC	CASSLERGVYEQFF
TRBV20-1	TRBJ1-4	NA	TRBD1	TGCAGTGCTCGATCCCGGGACAGGCATGAAAAACTGTTTTTT	CSARSRDRHEKLFF
TRBV7-2	TRBJ2-7	few	NA	TGTGCCAGCAGCGCGCGTTCAGGGGGGTACGAGCAGTACTTC	CASSARSGGYEQYF
TRBV19	TRBJ2-5	NA	TRBD2	TGTGCCAGTAGTATAGAGGCTAGCGGACAAGAGACCCAGTACTTC	CASSIEASGQETQYF
TRBV28	TRBJ1-5	NA	TRBD1	TGTGCCAGCAGTTTTGGGGGGACAGGGGCAGCCTCGCATCAGCCCCAGCATTTT	CASSFGGTGAASHQPQHF
TRBV4-2	TRBJ2-5	NA	TRBD2	TGTGCCAGCAGCGATAGCGGGAGACAAGAAGAGACCCAGTACTTC	CASSDSGRQEETQYF
TRBV28	TRBJ2-5	few	TRBD1	TGTGCCAGCAGTTTTGGACAGGGTTGGGGAGAGACCCAGTACTTC	CASSFGQGWGETQYF
TRBV28	TRBJ2-7	NA	TRBD1	TGTGCCAGCCTCGACAGGGGGAAATACGAGCAGTACTTC	CASLDRGKYEQYF
TRBV6-1	TRBJ2-3	NA	TRBD2	TGTGCCAGCAGAGGGACTAGCGGTTTGACAGATACGCAGTATTTT	CASRGTSGLTDTQYF
TRBV27	TRBJ2-7	few	TRBD2	TGTGCCAGCAGGGTACTAGCGGGATCCTACGAGCAGTACTTC	CASRVLAGSYEQYF
TRBV29-1	TRBJ2-1	few	NA	TGCAGCGTTGGTCTGGGGGCGTTGGATGAGCAGTTCTTC	CSVGLGALDEQFF
TRBV7-2	TRBJ2-3	NA	NA	TGTGCCAGCAGCTTTGGCGGGGCGGTCGCAGATAAGCAGTATTTT	CASSFGGAVADKQYF
TRBV11-2	TRBJ2-3	few	NA	TGTGCCAGCAGCTTAGCTGAGGATACGCAGTATTTT	CASSLAEDTQYF
TRBV5-1	TRBJ2-7	NA	TRBD1	TGCGCCAGCAGCCGCCTGGGACAGGGGCCCTACGAGCAGTACTTC	CASSRLGQGPYEQYF
TRBV2	TRBJ2-3	NA	TRBD1	TGTGCCAGCAGTGAGCAGTTAGGACAGGGAAGAGATACGCAGTATTTT	CASSEQLGQGRDTQYF
TRBV6-5	TRBJ2-7	NA	TRBD1	TGTGCCAGCAGTTACCGGGACAGGACTAACGAGCAGTACTTC	CASSYRDRTNEQYF
TRBV6-5	TRBJ2-1	NA	NA	TGTGCCAGCAGTTACTCCTCGTGGCAGGGGTCCTACAGTGAGCAGTTCTTC	CASSYSSWQGSYSEQFF
TRBV20-1	TRBJ2-5	NA	NA	TGCAGTGCTAGAGAACGACAGGGACTATTCCCCCAAGAGACCCAGTACTTC	CSARERQGLFPQETQYF
TRBV7-9	TRBJ1-2	few	TRBD1	TGTGCCAGCAGCTTTGACAGGGAGTTATATGGCTACACCTTC	CASSFDRELYGYTF